These 25 T cell receptor beta chains were sequenced from one sample in a study of T cells after yellow fever vaccination. TCRdb used MiXCR to reprocess the 5' RACE reads, holding one entry per CDR3 protein. This table has approximately 260,000 distinct CDR3 sequences, over 4.5% appearing once. This specimen was CD4+ T cells sorted from PBMCs, taken on the day of the yellow fever booster vaccination. All receptors come from a man between 18 and 29 years old who received the YFV17D yellow fever vaccine.

This clonotype was counted a few times. The genes are TRBV10-3 and TRBJ1-5; tentative D call: TRBD1 (5 bases). The CDR3 loop spans 17 amino acids. The germline V and J ends were trimmed by 0 bases and 2 bases, with 14 bases remaining between them. Germline CDR1 ENHRY, CDR2 SYGVKD. The CDR3 region has the DNA TGTGCCATCAGTGAGTCCCAGGGAGTGATTGGCAATCAGCCCCAGCATTTT. Translation: CAISESQGVIGNQPQHF.

The V call is TRBV12-3 or TRBV12-4, the J call TRBJ1-5, with 10 bases matching TRBD1. The CDR3 is 17 residues long. V dropped 8 bases and J dropped 6; count of bases not matched to a gene: 16. Written as DNA, the CDR3 is TGTGCCAGCCAGGGGTTGACCTCCGGGACAGGGGTTCAGCCCCAGCATTTT. This translates into CASQGLTSGTGVQPQHF.

This chain connects TRBV5-6 to TRBJ2-7; D unclear. The CDR3 has 12 amino acids. Trimming pared 5 bases from V and 2 bases from J, leaving 8 bases between. Looked up from germline, CDR1 is SGHDT and CDR2 is YYEEEE. This chain's CDR3 is CASRLGAYEQYF. The CDR3 DNA is TGTGCCAGCAGACTCGGAGCCTACGAGCAGTACTTC.

J is TRBJ2-3 and V is TRBV7-2; D gene uncertain. V was clipped by 6 bases and J by 6 bases, with 13 bases between them. Germline CDR1 reads SGHTA; CDR2 reads FQGNSA. The CDR3 consists of 13 residues. The CDR3 DNA sequence: TGTGCCAGCAGTCGGTCTCCCGGGGATACGCAGTATTTT. Translated: CASSRSPGDTQYF.

In the case of this clonotype: This sequence may be a read error, since a much larger clone differs from it by one base. The chain recombines TRBV20-1 with TRBJ2-1; TRBD2 agrees at 8 bases. The CDR3 consists of 15 residues. Germline CDR1 DFQATT, CDR2 SNEGSKA (reference sequence). V lost 3 bases and J lost 6; bases outside the gene matches: 10. In DNA form, the CDR3 reads TGCAGTGCTAGCGACGCGGGGGGTCGATGCAATGAGCAGTTCTTC. Translated, it gives CSASDAGGRCNEQFF.

This clonotype was seen more than once but under ten times. The chain couples TRBV6-2 or TRBV6-3 to TRBJ1-1; no clear D. The CDR3 covers 12 residues. The germline V gene has CDR1 MNHEY and CDR2 SVGEGT. V was cut by 4 bases and J by 8 bases, with 11 bases left in between. In DNA form, the CDR3 reads TGTGCCAGCAGTTTTGGTATTGGGGAAGCTTTCTTT. Residues: CASSFGIGEAFF.

This chain joins TRBV12-3 or TRBV12-4 and TRBJ2-1, with 7 bases aligning to TRBD1. The length of the CDR3 is 17 residues. V was pared by 5 bases and J by 4 bases, with 14 bases of the junction left unmatched. The CDR3 sequence: CASSTIGGTADYNEQFF. The CDR3 DNA follows: TGTGCCAGCAGTACCATAGGTGGGACAGCCGATTACAATGAGCAGTTCTTC.

This clonotype appeared a few times. The rearrangement uses TRBV3-1 and TRBJ1-1; a possible D gene is TRBD1 (6 bases). Germline loops: CDR1 LGHDT, CDR2 YNNKEL (reference sequence). V lost 4 bases and J lost 5, with 20 bases in between. The CDR3 runs 16 residues. This CDR3 is CASSPREQGPFTEAFF. CDR3 nucleotides: TGTGCCAGCAGCCCCAGGGAGCAGGGGCCCTTTACTGAAGCTTTCTTT.

This clonotype came up a few times. V is TRBV5-1 and J is TRBJ1-2; unclear D gene. Germline loops: CDR1 SGHRS, CDR2 YFSETQ. V was trimmed by 0 bases and J by 5 bases, leaving 8 bases between them. The CDR3 spans 13 residues. As DNA, the CDR3 is TGCGCCAGCAGCTTGGGACTGCCATATGGCTACACCTTC. Translated, it gives CASSLGLPYGYTF.

The chain couples TRBV5-1 to TRBJ2-2, with D maybe TRBD1 (6 bases). V was pared by 7 bases and J by 0 bases, with 7 bases between. Germline loops: CDR1 SGHRS, CDR2 YFSETQ. This CDR3 has 13 amino acids. The CDR3 coding sequence is TGCGCCAGCGGGACACCGAACACCGGGGAGCTGTTTTTT. This sequence encodes CASGTPNTGELFF.

This clonotype was seen ten or more times. The chain is built from TRBV19 and TRBJ2-7; the match to TRBD1 covers 7 bases. V gave up 6 bases and J gave up 5 bases; unmatched junction bases: 10. Germline V lookup: CDR1 LNHDA, CDR2 SQIVND (reference sequence). CDR3 size: 14 residues. DNA for the CDR3: TGTGCCAGTAGGAGACCCGGGACAGAAAACGAGCAGTACTTC. Translation: CASRRPGTENEQYF.

Many counts were recorded for this clonotype. The gene calls are TRBV20-1 and TRBJ1-5; TRBD1 aligns across 7 bases. Per germline, CDR1 DFQATT and CDR2 SNEGSKA (reference sequence). Germline trimming cut 3 bases from V and 0 bases from J; bases unmatched to any gene: 5. The CDR3 is made up of 15 amino acids. CDR3 residues: CSASRQGNSNQPQHF. The CDR3 nucleotides read TGCAGTGCTAGTAGACAGGGAAATAGCAATCAGCCCCAGCATTTT.

In this sample, this clonotype turned up many times. The chain uses TRBV11-2 and TRBJ1-1; 11 bases are shared with TRBD1. Germline assignment: CDR1 SGHAT and CDR2 FQNNGV. The CDR3 is 16 amino acids. Trimming at V came to 5 bases and at J to 0 bases, leaving 5 bases not matched to a gene. The CDR3 DNA follows: TGTGCCAGCAGCCCAGGGACAGGGGGTTTGAACACTGAAGCTTTCTTT. Protein: CASSPGTGGLNTEAFF. The complete variable domain, with remaining parts taken from reference TRBV11-2 and TRBJ1-1, reads EAGVAQSPRYKIIEKRQSVAFWCNPISGHATLYWYQQILGQGPKLLIQFQNNGVVDDSQLPKDRFSAERLKGVDSTLKIQPAKLEDSAVYLCASSPGTGGLNTEAFFGQGTRLTVV.

The chain uses TRBV2 and TRBJ1-2; unclear D gene. CDR1 and CDR2 from the germline V gene are SNHLY and FYNNEI. The V end was cut by 7 bases, the J end by 3 bases, with 9 bases between. The CDR3 runs to 12 residues. The DNA for the CDR3 is TGTGCCAGCATAAGGGTGGACTATGGCTACACCTTC. Translating gives CASIRVDYGYTF. Full variable domain (missing parts from reference TRBV2 and TRBJ1-2): EPEVTQTPSHQVTQMGQEVILRCVPISNHLYFYWYRQILGQKVEFLVSFYNNEISEKSEIFDDQFSVERPDGSNFTLKIRSTKLEDSAMYFCASIRVDYGYTFGSGTRLTVV.

The rearrangement links TRBV10-3 to TRBJ2-6; D ambiguous. The germline gives CDR1 ENHRY, CDR2 SYGVKD. The CDR3 covers 15 residues. V was cut by 11 bases and J by 0 bases, with 14 bases left in between. In DNA form, the CDR3 reads TGTGCCCAATCGGACGGATCCTCTGGGGCCAACGTCCTGACTTTC. It translates to CAQSDGSSGANVLTF.

J is TRBJ2-2 and V is TRBV20-1; possible D gene TRBD2, 6 bases. Germline V gene sequence: CDR1 DFQATT, CDR2 SNEGSKA (reference sequence). This CDR3 region has 16 residues. V was shortened by 3 bases and J by 1 base, with 15 bases between the two germline ends. The CDR3 loop reads CSARFPAGQNTGELFF. The CDR3 DNA sequence: TGCAGTGCTAGGTTTCCGGCGGGGCAGAACACCGGGGAGCTGTTTTTT.

This clonotype was seen a handful of times. The rearrangement uses TRBV7-2 and TRBJ2-5; TRBD1 might be the D (5 bases). The CDR3 sequence is 16 residues long. Per germline, CDR1 SGHTA and CDR2 FQGNSA. Trimming cost V 5 bases and J 1 base, with 17 bases left between them. This CDR3 reads CASSRQSLFVQETQYF. Here the CDR3 DNA reads TGTGCCAGCAGCCGACAGAGCCTCTTTGTCCAAGAGACCCAGTACTTC. Using reference TRBV7-2 and TRBJ2-5 for the parts outside the CDR3, the full variable domain is GAGVSQSPSNKVTEKGKDVELRCDPISGHTALYWYRQSLGQGLEFLIYFQGNSAPDKSGLPSDRFSAERTGGSVSTLTIQRTQQEDSAVYLCASSRQSLFVQETQYFGPGTRLLVL.

The DNA of the CDR3 is TGTGCCAGCCGATGGGGAGGGGTGATCGGGGAGCTGTTTTTT. This sequence encodes CASRWGGVIGELFF. The rearrangement links TRBV11-2 to TRBJ2-2, with 7 bases matching TRBD2. The CDR3 sequence is 14 residues long. Trimming at V came to 8 bases and at J to 7 bases, leaving 10 bases not matched to a gene. Germline V gives CDR1 SGHAT, CDR2 FQNNGV.

This clonotype occurred many times. The rearrangement joins TRBV5-1 to TRBJ2-1; 10 positions match TRBD2. Per germline, CDR1 SGHRS and CDR2 YFSETQ. The CDR3 length is 15 residues. V gave up 3 bases and J gave up 7 bases; unmatched junction bases: 7. The CDR3 region is CASSSSGGARNEQFF. CDR3 in DNA: TGCGCCAGCAGCTCCAGCGGGGGGGCCAGGAATGAGCAGTTCTTC.

This chain joins TRBV20-1 and TRBJ1-2; D unclear. The germline V gene encodes CDR1 DFQATT and CDR2 SNEGSKA (reference sequence). The germline V and J ends were trimmed by 5 bases and 0 bases, with 19 bases remaining between them. This CDR3 has 16 amino acids. CDR3 residues: CSAFTMGGGANYGYTF. CDR3 DNA sequence: TGCAGTGCTTTTACCATGGGCGGTGGAGCTAACTATGGCTACACCTTC.

V usage is TRBV12-3 or TRBV12-4 and J usage is TRBJ1-1; D gene ambiguous. V was clipped by 10 bases and J by 6 bases, with 21 bases between them. The CDR3 is 14 amino acids. This CDR3 is CATLGNYFVSEAFF. CDR3 sequence (DNA): TGTGCCACACTCGGGAACTACTTTGTGTCTGAAGCTTTCTTT.

This clonotype was seen ten or more times. The V call is TRBV3-1, the J call TRBJ2-7; D is ambiguous. V gave up 1 base and J gave up 2 bases, with 18 bases separating them. This CDR3 contains 17 residues. Germline assignment: CDR1 LGHDT and CDR2 YNNKEL (reference sequence). The DNA for the CDR3 is TGTGCCAGCAGCCAAGGACCCCCCAGGCGGTTACCCTACGAGCAGTACTTC. Translated, it gives CASSQGPPRRLPYEQYF.

V usage is TRBV10-3 and J usage is TRBJ2-5; perhaps TRBD1 as D (5 bases). The CDR3 loop spans 19 amino acids. Per the germline V gene, CDR1 is ENHRY and CDR2 is SYGVKD. Trimming left V 10 bases short and J 3 bases short, with 33 bases between. In DNA, the CDR3 is TGTGCCACCGAACCCCGGCGACATAACAGGCCATATACAGAAGAGACCCAGTACTTC. This sequence encodes CATEPRRHNRPYTEETQYF.

This clonotype showed up just a few times. The chain joins TRBV6-2 or TRBV6-3 to TRBJ1-1; D is unresolved. Trimming took off 3 bases at V and 3 bases at J, with 11 bases between the two ends. CDR1 is MNHEY, CDR2 SVGEGT, per germline. The CDR3 spans 14 residues. CDR3 bases: TGTGCCAGCAGTTATGGGGTAGCGGACACTGAAGCTTTCTTT. Its translation is CASSYGVADTEAFF.

As concerns this clonotype: A much larger clone is a single base away; this may be a read error. The chain carries TRBV12-3 or TRBV12-4 and TRBJ1-1, with D unresolved. This CDR3 has 14 amino acids. Trimming took off 7 bases at V and 0 bases at J, with 12 bases between the two ends. The CDR3 is CASIHLRVNTEAFF. DNA for the CDR3: TGTGCCAGCATCCACCTGAGGGTGAACACTGAAGCTTTCTTT.